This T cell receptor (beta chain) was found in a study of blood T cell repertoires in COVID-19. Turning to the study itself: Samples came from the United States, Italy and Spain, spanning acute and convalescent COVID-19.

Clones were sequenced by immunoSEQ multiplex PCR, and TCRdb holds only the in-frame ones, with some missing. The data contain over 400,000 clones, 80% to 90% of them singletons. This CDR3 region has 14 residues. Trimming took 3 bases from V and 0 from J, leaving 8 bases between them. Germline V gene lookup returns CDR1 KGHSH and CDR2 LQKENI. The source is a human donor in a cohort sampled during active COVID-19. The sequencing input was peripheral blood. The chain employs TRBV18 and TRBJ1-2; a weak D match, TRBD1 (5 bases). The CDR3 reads CASSPGTSNYGYTF. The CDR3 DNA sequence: TGTGCCAGCTCACCCGGGACTTCTAACTATGGCTACACCTTC.